This T cell receptor beta chain originates from a study of cytomegalovirus exposure and HLA in healthy donors. Points from the study as a whole: When analyzed later, the rates of TCR association showed variation by HLA locus, with DRB1 the most and HLA-C the fewest.

In the PCR, 60 Vbeta and 13 Jbeta primers were used. Profiling relied on immunoSEQ multiplex PCR, and the TCRdb table lists in-frame clones only, not all of them. This sample has approximately 140,000 clones, with 81% found just once. As for this clone: Its antigen remains unknown.

Trimming cost V 7 bases and J 0 bases, with 19 bases left between them. CDR1 is LNHDA and CDR2 is SQIVND in the germline V gene (reference sequence). The CDR3 totals 17 residues. The TCR originated in a man aged 18 to 30 in good health and CMV-seronegative. This chain uses TRBV19 with TRBJ1-3; D not resolved. The sequenced sample consisted of PBMCs. The CDR3 DNA is TGTGCCAGTACAGGTGGCGTTATAGTCCGCTCTGGAAACACCATATATTTT. Translated, it gives CASTGGVIVRSGNTIYF.